These T cell receptor beta chains were read from a single sample in a study of cytomegalovirus exposure and HLA in healthy donors. Sequenced by immunoSEQ multiplex PCR; TCRdb stores in-frame clones only, minus some. The sample shows about 95,000 clones, 85% of them seen only once. The specimen was PBMCs. The receptors come from a man between 18 and 29 years old in good health and CMV-seropositive. The conserved cysteine and the conserved F or W are not part of the CDR3 here. The order of the fields is clone size, J gene, V gene, CDR3 protein. Size tells how often a clone was seen (once, few, many) or the class of an expanded clone, and some rows leave it out.

size: NA; J: TRBJ2-1; V: TRBV10-3; CDR3: AIGPSGSNEQF
size: NA; J: TRBJ2-1; V: TRBV7-9; CDR3: ASSFVGLAIEQF
size: NA; J: TRBJ1-4; V: TRBV30; CDR3: AWSVSRGPTNEKLF
size: few; J: TRBJ1-3; V: TRBV14; CDR3: ASSQGQGFSGNTIY
size: NA; J: TRBJ1-1; V: TRBV6-5; CDR3: ASSSPGSRSYEAF
size: NA; J: TRBJ2-3; V: TRBV11-2; CDR3: ASSLSGRVVDTQY
size: NA; J: TRBJ1-1; V: TRBV27; CDR3: ASSRRVNTEAF
size: few; J: TRBJ2-2; V: TRBV7-2; CDR3: ASSPGTRAGELF
size: few; J: TRBJ1-1; V: TRBV2; CDR3: ASSEAGGTEAF
size: NA; J: TRBJ2-7; V: TRBV7-2; CDR3: ASSLGVAGVYEQY
size: NA; J: TRBJ2-1; V: TRBV5-1; CDR3: ASSTKTPGLAGVRSYNEQF
size: NA; J: TRBJ1-2; V: TRBV18; CDR3: ASSPLGQNYGYT
size: once; J: TRBJ1-1; V: TRBV5-1; CDR3: ASSLDGLTGNTEAF
size: NA; J: TRBJ2-1; V: TRBV28; CDR3: ASSPRPGLAGGGAYNEQF
size: once; J: TRBJ1-4; V: TRBV4-1; CDR3: ASSQVRGGGYEKLF
size: NA; J: TRBJ1-5; V: TRBV28; CDR3: ASNSDRAGQPQH
size: NA; J: TRBJ1-1; V: TRBV9; CDR3: ASSVAQGQTYTEAF
size: NA; J: TRBJ2-2; V: TRBV19; CDR3: ASSSSGRATGELF
size: NA; J: TRBJ1-2; V: TRBV27; CDR3: ASSSGLGYGYT
size: NA; J: TRBJ2-1; V: TRBV27; CDR3: ASSLGLAGGPNNEQF
size: NA; J: TRBJ1-2; V: TRBV4-1; CDR3: ASSQASYGYT
size: NA; J: TRBJ1-1; V: TRBV29-1; CDR3: SVTGLNTEAF
size: NA; J: TRBJ2-5; V: TRBV2; CDR3: ASRGTRGQETQY
size: NA; J: TRBJ1-5; V: TRBV28; CDR3: ASSPLTGGKPQH
size: NA; J: TRBJ2-3; V: TRBV19; CDR3: ASSKPLLAGSTDTQY
size: NA; J: TRBJ1-3; V: TRBV2; CDR3: ASSGQGRLISGNTIY
size: NA; J: TRBJ2-7; V: TRBV11-3; CDR3: ASSLGGGDEQY
size: once; J: TRBJ2-3; V: TRBV27; CDR3: ASSFDRDSSTDTQY
size: NA; J: TRBJ1-1; V: TRBV27; CDR3: ASSLALNTEAF
size: NA; J: TRBJ1-3; V: TRBV7-6; CDR3: ASSSDSFSGNTIY
size: NA; J: TRBJ2-1; V: TRBV30; CDR3: AWSVAGLAGYNEQF
size: NA; J: TRBJ1-5; V: TRBV2; CDR3: ASRGQASNQPQH
size: NA; J: TRBJ1-1; V: TRBV7-3; CDR3: ASSKGGQGGTEAF
size: NA; J: TRBJ1-1; V: TRBV6-4; CDR3: ASSDILDRGYTEAF
size: few; J: TRBJ1-4; V: TRBV6-5; CDR3: ASSGRGEKLF
size: NA; J: TRBJ2-5; V: TRBV5-4; CDR3: ASSLAGVQETQY
size: few; J: TRBJ2-4; V: TRBV5-4; CDR3: ASSLSSGSGNIQY
size: once; J: TRBJ2-1; V: TRBV28; CDR3: ASSLSGSRSYNEQF
size: NA; J: TRBJ1-5; V: TRBV7-9; CDR3: ASSSGTDNQPQH
size: NA; J: TRBJ2-1; V: TRBV5-1; CDR3: ASSSRLAGGPSSYNEQF
size: NA; J: TRBJ1-1; V: TRBV6-5; CDR3: ASSWDRENTEAF
size: NA; J: TRBJ2-3; V: TRBV28; CDR3: ASSQRGDTQY
size: NA; J: TRBJ2-2; V: TRBV5-1; CDR3: ASSPDNPGAGELF
size: once; J: TRBJ2-2; V: TRBV25-1; CDR3: ASSERGPGELF
size: few; J: TRBJ2-7; V: TRBV15; CDR3: ATSRSTVQRGEQY